This TCR beta chain came from a study of cytomegalovirus exposure and HLA in healthy donors. Broader study findings: Data from an earlier analysis indicated that most TCR beta V segments were productive either about 87% or about 30% of the time. Reportedly, cytomegalovirus status was diagnosed with high sensitivity and specificity. TCR beta chain V- and J-gene trimming was linked, in a later analysis, to a missense variant in DCLRE1C.

A word on this clone: Antigen: not known.

This CDR3 is built from 15 residues. V lost 4 bases to trimming and J lost 3 bases, with 18 bases between them. The germline V gene encodes CDR1 SQVTM and CDR2 ANQGSEA. The PCR had 60 Vbeta and 13 Jbeta primers. How the authors handled the data: About 11 million of about 88 million unique TCR beta chains were shared, per a later count. Using immunoSEQ multiplex PCR, the repertoire was profiled, and TCRdb retains in-frame clones only, with some absent. D and trimming come from the DNA, and the V and J calls and clone size come from that table. The sample includes around 70,000 clones, around 80% of them seen just once.

The chain carries TRBV29-1 and TRBJ2-5, with D perhaps matching TRBD2 (6 bases). What was sequenced was PBMCs. The sequence was collected from a male donor in good health and CMV-seropositive. CDR3 sequence (DNA): TGCAGCGTTGTCGGTTCGCGGGACCTTAAAGAGACCCAGTACTTC. Translation: CSVVGSRDLKETQYF.